The 9 T cell receptor beta chains below come from one sample, sequenced in a study of a mutant IDH1 vaccine in newly diagnosed glioma. Time point noted: week 47, end of study. Vaccination used 300 ug of mutant IDH1 20-mer peptide per dose, with topical imiquimod. No cognate antigen is known for these TCRs. Repertoires were generated with immunoSEQ multiplex PCR, while TCRdb's copy carries only in-frame clones and drops some. The sample lists about 55,000 clones, 76% occurring once. The input for sequencing was PBMCs, taken from a glioma patient whose treatment included an IDH1 peptide vaccine. All receptors derive from a woman in her thirties or forties with glioma. Some clones in this sample may be carry-over from other donors' samples.

The chain links TRBV2 to TRBJ2-1, with 7 bases matching TRBD2. From germline, CDR1 is SNHLY and CDR2 FYNNEI. J was trimmed by 0 bases and V by 6 bases; bases with no gene match: 5. The CDR3 contains 15 residues. The CDR3 loop is CASRIAGSSYNEQFF. CDR3 bases: TGTGCCAGCAGGATAGCGGGCAGCTCCTACAATGAGCAGTTCTTC.

The rearrangement uses TRBV10-3 and TRBJ2-5, with D uncertain. The length of the CDR3 is 12 residues. Germline V gives CDR1 ENHRY, CDR2 SYGVKD. With 2 bases removed from V and 4 bases from J, the gap between germline ends came to 5 bases. The CDR3 loop is CAISEAIETQYF. The CDR3 DNA is TGTGCCATCAGTGAGGCGATAGAGACCCAGTACTTC.

This clone was seen a handful of times. The chain employs TRBV5-6 and TRBJ1-3; D remains ambiguous. Trimming removed 4 bases from V and 0 bases from J, with 17 bases in between. The CDR3 extends over 17 amino acids. CDR1 SGHDT and CDR2 YYEEEE come from the germline V gene. The CDR3 nucleotides read TGTGCCAGCAGCGTCCGACTGTCCTCTAACTCTGGAAACACCATATATTTT. Translation: CASSVRLSSNSGNTIYF.

The chain combines TRBV5-4 with TRBJ2-6; 14 positions match TRBD2. The germline V gene encodes CDR1 SGHNT and CDR2 YYREEE (reference sequence). This CDR3 is built from 18 residues. Losses at the gene ends were 5 bases for V and 4 bases for J; bases not matched to a gene: 8. The CDR3 sequence: CASRGPGLAGVGANVLTF. CDR3 nucleotide sequence: TGTGCCAGCAGGGGCCCGGGACTAGCGGGGGTGGGGGCCAACGTCCTGACTTTC.

The chain couples TRBV9 to TRBJ2-3, with D possibly being TRBD1 or TRBD2 (5 bases each). Germline loops: CDR1 SGDLS, CDR2 YYNGEE. The CDR3 length is 15 residues. Trimming removed 10 bases at V and 4 bases at J, with 22 bases between. DNA for the CDR3: TGTGCCTCAGCCGTAGACCGGGTGGGGGCAGATACGCAGTATTTT. Protein product: CASAVDRVGADTQYF.

J is TRBJ1-1 and V is TRBV27; D remains ambiguous. V was pared by 3 bases and J by 1 base, with 12 bases between. Germline CDR1 MNHEY, CDR2 SMNVEV (reference sequence). The CDR3 extends over 15 amino acids. CDR3 protein: CASSFLGLGNTEAFF. The CDR3 region has the DNA TGTGCCAGCAGTTTTTTAGGGCTTGGGAACACTGAAGCTTTCTTT.

The chain has TRBV5-1 and TRBJ1-6; weak D call: TRBD1 (6 bases). The CDR3 has 15 residues. With 2 bases removed from V and 6 bases from J, the gap between germline ends came to 12 bases. Germline V gives CDR1 SGHRS, CDR2 YFSETQ. Here the CDR3 reads CASSFETGSNSPLHF. In DNA form, the CDR3 reads TGCGCCAGCAGCTTCGAAACAGGGAGTAATTCACCCCTCCACTTT.

The J gene is TRBJ2-1, the V gene TRBV5-1, with D perhaps matching TRBD1 or TRBD2 (6 bases each). V was clipped by 4 bases and J by 0 bases, with 8 bases between them. The CDR3 is 14 residues long. Germline loops: CDR1 SGHRS, CDR2 YFSETQ. The CDR3 coding sequence is TGCGCCAGCAGCCCGGGGGCCTCCTACAATGAGCAGTTCTTC. Protein sequence: CASSPGASYNEQFF.

Only one count was recorded for this clone. Here the CDR3 DNA reads TGTGCCAGCAGTCACCCCCAGCGGGGGCTTATGGATACGCAGTATTTT. This gives the protein CASSHPQRGLMDTQYF. The chain employs TRBV6-6 and TRBJ2-3, with 8 bases that match TRBD2. This CDR3 spans 16 amino acids. Germline V gene lookup returns CDR1 MNHNY and CDR2 SVGAGI (reference sequence). V lost 5 bases to trimming and J lost 6 bases; unmatched junction nucleotides: 13.